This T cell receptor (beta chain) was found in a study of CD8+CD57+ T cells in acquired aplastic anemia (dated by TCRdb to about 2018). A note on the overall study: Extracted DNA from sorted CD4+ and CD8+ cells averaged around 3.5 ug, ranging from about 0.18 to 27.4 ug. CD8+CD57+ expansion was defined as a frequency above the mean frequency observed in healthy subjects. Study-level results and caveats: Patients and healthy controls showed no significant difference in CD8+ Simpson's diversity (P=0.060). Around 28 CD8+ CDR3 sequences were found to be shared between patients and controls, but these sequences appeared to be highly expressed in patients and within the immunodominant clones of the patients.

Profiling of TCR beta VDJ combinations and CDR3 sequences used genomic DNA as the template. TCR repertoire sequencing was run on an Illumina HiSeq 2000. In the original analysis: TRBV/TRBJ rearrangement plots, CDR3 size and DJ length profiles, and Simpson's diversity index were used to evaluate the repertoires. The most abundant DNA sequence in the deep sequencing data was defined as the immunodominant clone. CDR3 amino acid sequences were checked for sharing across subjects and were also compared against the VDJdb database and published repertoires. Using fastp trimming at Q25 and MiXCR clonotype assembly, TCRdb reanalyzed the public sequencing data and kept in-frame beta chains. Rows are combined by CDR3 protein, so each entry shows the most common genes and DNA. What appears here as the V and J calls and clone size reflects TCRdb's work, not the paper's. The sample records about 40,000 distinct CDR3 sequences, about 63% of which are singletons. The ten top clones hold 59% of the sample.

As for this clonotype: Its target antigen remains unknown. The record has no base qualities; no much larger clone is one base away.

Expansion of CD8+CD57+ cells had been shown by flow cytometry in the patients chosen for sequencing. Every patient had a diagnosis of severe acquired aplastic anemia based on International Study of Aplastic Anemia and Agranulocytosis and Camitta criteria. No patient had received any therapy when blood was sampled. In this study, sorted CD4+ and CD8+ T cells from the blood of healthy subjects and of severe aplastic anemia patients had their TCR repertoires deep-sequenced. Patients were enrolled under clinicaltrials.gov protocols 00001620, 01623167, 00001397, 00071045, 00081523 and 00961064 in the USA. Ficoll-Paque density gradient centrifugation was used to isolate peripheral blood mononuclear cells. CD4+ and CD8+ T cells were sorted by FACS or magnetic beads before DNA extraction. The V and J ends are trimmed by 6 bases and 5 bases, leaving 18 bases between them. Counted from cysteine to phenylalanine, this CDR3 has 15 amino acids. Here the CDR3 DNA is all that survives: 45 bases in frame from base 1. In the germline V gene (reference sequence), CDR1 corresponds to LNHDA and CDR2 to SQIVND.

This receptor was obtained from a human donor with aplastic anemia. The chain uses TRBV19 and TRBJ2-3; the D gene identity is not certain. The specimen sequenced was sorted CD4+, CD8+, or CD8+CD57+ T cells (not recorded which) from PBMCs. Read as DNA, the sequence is TGTGCCAGTAGGACCTTATTCGGCCTTGAAGATACGCAGTATTTT. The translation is CASRTLFGLEDTQYF.